This TCR beta chain was identified in a study of blood T cell repertoires in COVID-19. Study summary: From the United States, Italy and Spain came samples of acute and convalescent COVID-19. T cells, B-cell-depleted T cells, or PBMCs supplied cDNA or gDNA.

Original analysis: Reference gene primer amplification gave estimated nucleated cell counts. Generated by immunoSEQ multiplex PCR, the TCRdb table keeps only in-frame clones and is missing some. V, J and clone size are taken as reported in that table, and D and trimming were inferred from the DNA itself. The table lists 650,000 to 800,000 clones, about 90% of them singletons, with over 0.2% in the top ten. Looked up from germline, CDR1 is SGHTA and CDR2 is FQGNSA. The CDR3 length is 15 residues. The J segment lost 4 bases and the V segment lost 2 bases, leaving 3 bases of the junction unmatched. The TCR was taken from a young woman with acute or convalescent COVID-19. Sample: peripheral blood. The gene calls are TRBV7-2 and TRBJ2-1; 9 bases agree with TRBD1. The CDR3 DNA reads as TGTGCCAGCAGCTTATTCGGGACAGGGTACAATGAGCAGTTCTTC. It is translated as CASSLFGTGYNEQFF.